These 15 T cell receptor beta chains share one sample of origin, sequenced in a study of shared clonotypes between healthy human individuals. TCRdb's copy holds only in-frame clones and misses some; the assay was immunoSEQ multiplex PCR. This sample has hundreds of thousands of clones; approximately 96% occur once, and the top ten carry 0.11%. The naive CD8 fraction comprised CD45RO-negative cells positively selected for CCR7 and excluded terminally differentiated effector memory CD45RA+ cells. Sequenced: naive CD8+ T cells sorted from blood. The receptors come from a woman aged 25 to 39 in good health.

The CDR3 nucleotides read TGTGCCAGCAGGCTAGCGGGGGGGAACACCGGGGAGCTGTTTTTT. It encodes CASRLAGGNTGELFF. V gene TRBV28 combines with J gene TRBJ2-2; 11 nucleotides agree with TRBD2. The ends lost 6 bases at V and 1 base at J; junction bases unmatched: 1. The germline V gene encodes CDR1 MDHEN and CDR2 SYDVKM. There are 15 residues in the CDR3.

V gene TRBV5-1 combines with J gene TRBJ2-7; D uncertain. Germline V gives CDR1 SGHRS, CDR2 YFSETQ. The CDR3 is 14 amino acids. The ends were cut back, 2 bases at V and 2 bases at J, with 11 bases in the middle. Here the CDR3 DNA reads TGCGCCAGCAGCTTAAGGCCTTTACCCTACGAGCAGTACTTC. It encodes CASSLRPLPYEQYF.

A word on this clone: Other DNA sequences from this sample encode an identical CDR3 as well. The chain joins TRBV7-9 to TRBJ2-1; D not resolved. The ends were cut back, 1 base at V and 7 bases at J, with 2 bases in the middle. CDR3 length equals 11 residues. CDR1 is SEHNR and CDR2 is FQNEAQ in the germline V gene (reference sequence). The CDR3: CASSLVNEQFF. The CDR3 DNA is TGTGCCAGCAGCTTAGTGAATGAGCAGTTCTTC.

This chain links TRBV28 with TRBJ2-5; 7 nucleotides align to TRBD1. From germline, CDR1 is MDHEN and CDR2 SYDVKM. The CDR3 sequence is 15 residues long. The ends lost 6 bases at V and 2 bases at J; junction bases unmatched: 9. The CDR3 protein is CASSPLDRSQETQYF. CDR3 in DNA: TGTGCCAGCAGCCCCTTGGACAGGAGTCAAGAGACCCAGTACTTC.

The V and J genes are TRBV28 and TRBJ1-5; a weak D match, TRBD1 (5 bases). Between the trimmed V and J ends, which lost 1 base and 3 bases, there was a span of 13 bases. Germline CDR1 is MDHEN and CDR2 is SYDVKM. The CDR3 contains 16 residues. The CDR3 loop is CASSLYRRDPNQPQHF. The CDR3 coding sequence is TGTGCCAGCAGTTTATATCGCAGGGACCCCAATCAGCCCCAGCATTTT.

J is TRBJ2-1 and V is TRBV11-1; TRBD2 is a possible D gene (6 bases). The CDR3 is 15 amino acids. Germline lookup yields CDR1 SGHAT and CDR2 FQDESV (reference sequence). The ends were cut back, 3 bases at V and 0 bases at J, with 9 bases in the middle. CDR3 amino acids: CASSFLSGSYNEQFF. The CDR3 DNA follows: TGTGCCAGCAGCTTTCTTAGCGGCTCCTACAATGAGCAGTTCTTC.

The V call is TRBV7-9, the J call TRBJ2-5; perhaps TRBD2 as D (5 bases). Trimming took off 1 base at V and 11 bases at J, with 11 bases between the two ends. The CDR3 is made up of 12 amino acids. Germline assignment: CDR1 SEHNR and CDR2 FQNEAQ (reference sequence). The chain's CDR3 is CASSLGPGEQYF. The CDR3 DNA is TGTGCCAGCAGCTTAGGGCCCGGGGAGCAGTACTTC.

The rearrangement joins TRBV9 to TRBJ2-1; D is possibly TRBD2 (6 bases). Germline V gene sequence: CDR1 SGDLS, CDR2 YYNGEE. The length of the CDR3 is 12 residues. V was cut by 5 bases and J by 3 bases, with 6 bases left in between. The CDR3 DNA reads as TGTGCCAGCAGTAGCGGCTACAATGAGCAGTTCTTC. Protein sequence: CASSSGYNEQFF.

The chain employs TRBV7-8 and TRBJ2-7, with 7 bases that match TRBD2. The CDR3 has 16 amino acids. Per germline, CDR1 SGHVS and CDR2 FQNEAQ. Trimming took 0 bases from V and 2 from J; bases not matched to a gene: 7. As DNA, the CDR3 is TGTGCCAGCAGCTTAGCTAGCGGGCCTGGGGCCTACGAGCAGTACTTC. Translating gives CASSLASGPGAYEQYF.

This chain joins TRBV28 and TRBJ2-1; the match to TRBD2 covers 8 bases. Per germline, CDR1 MDHEN and CDR2 SYDVKM. The CDR3 has 14 residues. The trim removed 6 bases at V and 6 bases at J, leaving 7 bases unmatched. Here the CDR3 DNA reads TGTGCCAGCAGCCCGCGGACTAGCAGCAATGAGCAGTTCTTC. Amino acids: CASSPRTSSNEQFF.

The chain uses TRBV5-1 and TRBJ2-1, with 8 bases that match TRBD2. Unmatched junction bases numbered 11, after V lost 4 bases and J lost 8 bases. The CDR3 totals 15 residues. The germline V gene has CDR1 SGHRS and CDR2 YFSETQ. The CDR3 sequence: CASSLHSGTRDEQFF. CDR3 DNA sequence: TGCGCCAGCAGCCTACATAGCGGGACTCGCGATGAGCAGTTCTTC.

The chain links TRBV27 to TRBJ1-2, with TRBD1 matching 8 bases. This CDR3 is 15 amino acids long. Germline V gene lookup returns CDR1 MNHEY and CDR2 SMNVEV (reference sequence). V was clipped by 8 bases and J by 2 bases; unmatched bases: 10. CDR3 residues: CASAALGQDNYGYTF. CDR3 nucleotides: TGTGCCAGCGCCGCTCTGGGACAGGACAACTATGGCTACACCTTC.

About this clone: The sample contains more than one DNA sequence encoding this CDR3. This chain uses TRBV11-2 with TRBJ2-7; TRBD1 agrees at 9 bases. This CDR3 spans 15 amino acids. V shed 1 base and J 4 bases; nucleotides not matched to a gene: 5. CDR1 and CDR2 from the germline V gene are SGHAT and FQNNGV. CDR3 region: CASSLGGQGSYEQYF. The CDR3 nucleotides are TGTGCCAGCAGCTTAGGGGGACAGGGTTCTTACGAGCAGTACTTC. The full variable domain, with the rest looked up from reference TRBV11-2 and TRBJ2-7, is EAGVAQSPRYKIIEKRQSVAFWCNPISGHATLYWYQQILGQGPKLLIQFQNNGVVDDSQLPKDRFSAERLKGVDSTLKIQPAKLEDSAVYLCASSLGGQGSYEQYFGPGTRLTVT.

This clone occurred once. This chain joins TRBV28 and TRBJ2-7; no clear D gene. V was trimmed by 7 bases and J by 2 bases, leaving 15 bases between them. The germline V gene has CDR1 MDHEN and CDR2 SYDVKM. This CDR3 comprises 14 residues. The CDR3 sequence is CASKVSAGTYEQYF. In DNA form, the CDR3 reads TGTGCCAGCAAGGTTTCGGCCGGAACCTACGAGCAGTACTTC.

In nucleotides, the CDR3 is TGTGCCAGCAGTCGCCGGAGGGGGACTAGTGTCGATGAGCAGTTCTTC. Translating it yields CASSRRRGTSVDEQFF. The V call is TRBV28, the J call TRBJ2-1; 8 bases are shared with TRBD2. The CDR3 runs to 16 residues. Trimming at V came to 5 bases and at J to 8 bases, leaving 14 bases not matched to a gene. Per the germline V gene, CDR1 is MDHEN and CDR2 is SYDVKM.